This T cell receptor (beta chain) was observed in a study of CXCR3-negative and CXCR3-positive naive CD8 T cells. Whole-study findings and limits: CXCR3-positive naive cells carried more hydrophobic TRB CDR3s than CXCR3-negative ones. Naive subsets expressed similar surface CD5; TRB CDR3 features served to infer TCR strength.

The length of the CDR3 is 16 residues. The V gene's germline CDR1 is SGHVS and CDR2 FQNEAQ. UMI-labeled 5' RACE yielded the TRB cDNA libraries. TCRdb reworked the 5' RACE reads into one entry per CDR3 protein, no DNA. The table for this sample gives approximately 59,000 distinct CDR3 sequences. The naive CD8+ gate required CD45RO-CCR7+CD27+CD95- phenotype. Points on this clonotype: Antigen: not known.

The specimen was naive CXCR3+ CD8+ T cells from blood. Stated subset: CD45RO-CCR7+CD27+CD95- naive CD8+ T cells expressing CXCR3 (TNR3+). The TCR originated in a human donor in good health. Some clones in this sample may be carry-over from other donors' samples. This rearrangement joins TRBV7-8 to TRBJ2-2; TCRdb names TRBD2, which stays unverified in the absence of DNA. CDR3 amino acids: CASSLTPGGPVGELFF.